This TCR beta chain comes out of a study of T cells in tuberculosis. About the study: This South African cohort compared adolescents with or without latent tuberculosis against adults with active tuberculosis.

Clones were read by immunoSEQ multiplex PCR, and TCRdb kept only the in-frame ones, dropping some. The sample holds more than 30,000 clones, 94% seen once. At study entry, adolescents had tuberculin skin tests and IGRA screening. V shed 5 bases and J 3 bases; nucleotides not matched to a gene: 10. This CDR3 comprises 17 residues. Per germline, CDR1 SEHNR and CDR2 FQNEAQ (reference sequence). Findings of the study overall: Shorter CDR3-alpha in active tuberculosis partly drove smaller distances. GEM motif frequencies gave around 70% accuracy; the GMM repertoire gave 85% to 90%.

This clone is a singleton in its sample. As yet, its antigen is unknown. The sample was PBMCs. The clonotype comes from a donor aged 10-30 years with latent tuberculosis or without tuberculosis infection. The chain recombines TRBV7-9 with TRBJ2-3; TRBD1 matches at 11 bases. The CDR3 DNA follows: TGTGCCAGCAGCCCAAGGACAGGGGGCGAGGTGACAGATACGCAGTATTTT. Encoded protein: CASSPRTGGEVTDTQYF.